The source of this T cell receptor (beta chain) is a study of Tregs in tolerant kidney transplant recipients. Overall study results and limits: For some patients, primers changed over time, blocking nucleotide-level comparison. No direct test of biological reproducibility was done here. Few patients were studied, so findings need validation in larger groups.

Repertoires were generated with immunoSEQ multiplex PCR, while TCRdb's copy carries only in-frame clones and drops some. The sample lists 50,000 or so clones, around 90% occurring once. Details on this clone: Its antigen is still unknown.

V was shortened by 1 base and J by 0 bases, with 8 bases between the two germline ends. The CDR3 runs to 15 residues. CDR1 SGHDT and CDR2 YYEEEE come from the germline V gene. Related graft donors supplied nonmyeloablative bone marrow transplants, and mixed chimerism was transient. CD4+CD25+CD127- Tregs, CD4+CD25- non-Tregs, CD4 and CD8 cells were sorted. The source is a human patient who received a combined kidney and bone marrow transplant. Certain T cells may be donor cells from the graft. The sample here was CD8+ T cells from blood (PBMCs), taken 24 months after the transplant. This sequence joins TRBV5-6 and TRBJ2-1; D is ambiguous. In DNA form, the CDR3 reads TGTGCCAGCAGCTTGTGGGCACTCTCCTACAATGAGCAGTTCTTC. Translating gives CASSLWALSYNEQFF.